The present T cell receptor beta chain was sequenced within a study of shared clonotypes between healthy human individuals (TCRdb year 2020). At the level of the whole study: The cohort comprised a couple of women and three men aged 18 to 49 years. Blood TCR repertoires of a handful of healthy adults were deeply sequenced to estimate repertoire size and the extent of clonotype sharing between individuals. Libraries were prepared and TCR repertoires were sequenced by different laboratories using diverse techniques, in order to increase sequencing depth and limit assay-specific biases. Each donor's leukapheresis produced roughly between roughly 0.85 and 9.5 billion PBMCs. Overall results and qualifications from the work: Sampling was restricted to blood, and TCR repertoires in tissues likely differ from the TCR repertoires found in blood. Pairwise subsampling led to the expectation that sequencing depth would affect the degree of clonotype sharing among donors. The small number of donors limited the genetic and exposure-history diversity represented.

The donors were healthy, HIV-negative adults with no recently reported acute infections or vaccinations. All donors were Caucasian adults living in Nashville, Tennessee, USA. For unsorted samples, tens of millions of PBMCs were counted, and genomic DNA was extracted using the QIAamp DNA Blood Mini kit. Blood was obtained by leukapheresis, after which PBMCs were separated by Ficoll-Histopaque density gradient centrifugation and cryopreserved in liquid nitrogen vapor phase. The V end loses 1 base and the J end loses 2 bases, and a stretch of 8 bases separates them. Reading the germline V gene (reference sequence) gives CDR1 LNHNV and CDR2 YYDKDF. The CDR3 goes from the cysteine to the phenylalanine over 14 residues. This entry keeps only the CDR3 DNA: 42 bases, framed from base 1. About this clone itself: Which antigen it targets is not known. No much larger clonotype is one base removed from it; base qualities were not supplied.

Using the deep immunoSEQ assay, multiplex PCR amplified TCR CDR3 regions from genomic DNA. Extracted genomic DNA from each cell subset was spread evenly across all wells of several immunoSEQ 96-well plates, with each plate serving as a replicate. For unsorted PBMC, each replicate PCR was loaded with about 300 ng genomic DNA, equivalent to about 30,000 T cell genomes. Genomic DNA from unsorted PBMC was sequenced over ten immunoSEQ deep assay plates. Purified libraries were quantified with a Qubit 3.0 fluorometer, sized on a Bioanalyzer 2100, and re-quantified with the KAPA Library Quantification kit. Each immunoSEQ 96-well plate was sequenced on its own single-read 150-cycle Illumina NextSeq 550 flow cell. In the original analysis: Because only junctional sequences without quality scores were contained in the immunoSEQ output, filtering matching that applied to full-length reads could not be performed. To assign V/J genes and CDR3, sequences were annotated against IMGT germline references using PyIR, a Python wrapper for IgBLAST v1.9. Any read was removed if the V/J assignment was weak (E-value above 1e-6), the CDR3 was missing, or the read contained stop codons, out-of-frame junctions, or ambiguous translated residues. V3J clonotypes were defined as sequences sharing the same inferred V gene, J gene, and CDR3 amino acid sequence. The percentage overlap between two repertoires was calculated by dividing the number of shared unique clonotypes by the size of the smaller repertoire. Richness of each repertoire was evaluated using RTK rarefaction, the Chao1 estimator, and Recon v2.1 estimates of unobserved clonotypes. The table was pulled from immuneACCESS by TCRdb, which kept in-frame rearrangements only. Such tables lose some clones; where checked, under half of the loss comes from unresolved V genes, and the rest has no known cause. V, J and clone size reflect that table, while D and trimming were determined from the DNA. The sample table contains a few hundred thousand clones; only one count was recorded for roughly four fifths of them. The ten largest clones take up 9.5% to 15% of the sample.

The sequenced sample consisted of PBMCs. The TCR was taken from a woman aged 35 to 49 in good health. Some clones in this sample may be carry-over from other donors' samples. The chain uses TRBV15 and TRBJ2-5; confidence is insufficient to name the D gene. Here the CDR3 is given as CATSRVREQETQYF. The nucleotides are TGTGCCACCAGCAGAGTTAGGGAACAAGAGACCCAGTACTTC.